This T cell receptor (beta chain) was observed in a study of CD8 T cells in ankylosing spondylitis. Germline V gene sequence: CDR1 SGHTA, CDR2 FQGNSA. V was clipped by 1 base and J by 1 base, with 13 bases between them. This CDR3 has 16 residues. Making the TCR beta libraries involved quantitative 5'-RACE with molecular barcodes. Via MiXCR, TCRdb re-called the 5' RACE reads, giving one row per CDR3 protein. The sample carries roughly 440,000 distinct CDR3 sequences, 15% to 20% recorded once. Concerning this clonotype: The antigen is not known.

Study-wide points: Previously reported in reactive arthritis synovial fluid and blood were some of the motif variants. Peripheral blood held disease-linked clones only at relatively low frequency, and these were CD8+. The study looked at matched synovial fluid samples from ankylosing spondylitis patients. Disease-linked clones were reported to be significantly enriched there. Apparently characteristic of ankylosing spondylitis blood was a TCR beta motif (about 8 highly homologous variants).

Sequencing used blood, either unsorted or a sorted T cell fraction (not recorded which). The TCR was taken from a male donor with ankylosing spondylitis. The chain links TRBV7-2 to TRBJ1-1; no clear D. Here the CDR3 reads CASSLVADPRNTEAFF. As DNA, the CDR3 is TGTGCCAGCAGCTTAGTTGCCGACCCACGGAACACTGAAGCTTTCTTT.